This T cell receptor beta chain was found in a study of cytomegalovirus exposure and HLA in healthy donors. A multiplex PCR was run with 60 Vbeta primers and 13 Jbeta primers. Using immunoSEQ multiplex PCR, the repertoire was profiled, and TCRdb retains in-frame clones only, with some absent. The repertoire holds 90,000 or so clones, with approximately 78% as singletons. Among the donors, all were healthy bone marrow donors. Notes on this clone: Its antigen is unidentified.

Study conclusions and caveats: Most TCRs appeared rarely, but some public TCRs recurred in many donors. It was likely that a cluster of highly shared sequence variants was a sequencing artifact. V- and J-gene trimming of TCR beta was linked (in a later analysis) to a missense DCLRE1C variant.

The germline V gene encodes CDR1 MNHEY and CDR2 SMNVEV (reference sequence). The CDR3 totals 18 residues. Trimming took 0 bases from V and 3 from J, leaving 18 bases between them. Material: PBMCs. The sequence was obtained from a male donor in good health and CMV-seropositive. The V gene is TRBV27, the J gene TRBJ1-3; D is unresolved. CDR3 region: CASSLSPPPWYGGNTIYF. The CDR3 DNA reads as TGTGCCAGCAGTTTATCCCCCCCTCCTTGGTACGGTGGAAACACCATATATTTT.